The 22 T cell receptor beta chains presented below share a single source sample, sequenced in a study of T cells in women clearing cervical HPV infection. Clones were sequenced by immunoSEQ multiplex PCR, and TCRdb holds only the in-frame ones, with some missing. This repertoire includes over 10,000 clones. The sequencing sample was made of blood buffy coat. The receptors here all came from a woman between 18 and 75 years old with a cervical HPV16 infection that either progressed to CIN3+ or cleared (not recorded which).

The CDR3 sequence: CASSSTGEGDYTF. The sequenced CDR3 bases are TGTGCCAGCAGCTCCACAGGGGAGGGGGAC. The V gene is TRBV7-6, the J gene TRBJ1-2; 7 bases are a match to TRBD1. The read ends 3 residues before the CDR3 terminus; that terminus is restored from the germline J gene. From germline, CDR1 is SGHVS and CDR2 FNYEAQ. The CDR3 sequence is 13 residues long.

To note about this clone: The read terminates 3 residues ahead of where the CDR3 ends, so the germline J gene completes it. J is TRBJ2-2 and V is TRBV6-2 or TRBV6-3, with D possibly TRBD1 on 6 matching bases. CDR1 is MNHEY and CDR2 is SVGEGT in the germline V gene. This CDR3 is 16 amino acids long. CDR3 amino acids: CASSSWGRSGANVLFF. Incomplete CDR3 DNA: TGTGCCAGCAGTTCTTGGGGGCGCTCTGGGGCCAACGTG.

Of note for this clone: The read comes to an end 3 residues before the CDR3 does, leaving the germline J gene to fill in the end. The chain recombines TRBV7-9 with TRBJ2-3, with TRBD2 identical over 10 bases. CDR3 size: 15 residues. Germline V gene data show CDR1 as SEHNR and CDR2 as FQNEAQ (reference sequence). The V gene end was trimmed by 5 bases and the J gene end by 7 bases; junction bases not matched to a gene: 9. The CDR3 bases that were read are TGTGCCAGCAGCCAAACTAGCGGGGCGGAGAATACG. It encodes CASSQTSGAENT. The whole CDR3 sequence reads CASSQTSGAENTQYF.

Comments on this clone: The read finishes 3 residues shy of the CDR3 end, and the germline J gene is used to complete it. The J gene is TRBJ2-1, the V gene TRBV20-1; 7 positions match TRBD1. Per germline, CDR1 DFQATT and CDR2 SNEGSKA (reference sequence). The CDR3 length is 15 residues. V lost 5 bases to trimming and J lost 8 bases; unmatched junction nucleotides: 15. The covered CDR3 bases are TGCAGTGCTTTACCCGGGACAGTGACCTGGGATGAG. Protein: CSALPGTVTWDE. The full CDR3 is CSALPGTVTWDEQFF.

With respect to this clone: The CDR3 goes on 3 residues after the read ends, and that part is filled in from the germline J gene. V and J are TRBV5-1 and TRBJ2-3; possible D gene TRBD1, 6 bases. Germline V gives CDR1 SGHRS, CDR2 YFSETQ. The CDR3 totals 16 residues. The sequenced CDR3 bases are TGCGCCAGCAGCTTGGGGACAGTGACCTTCCAAGAGACG. Its protein is CASSLGTVTFQET. The whole CDR3 is CASSLGTVTFQETQYF.

A remark on this clone: The read ends 3 residues early relative to the CDR3; the germline J gene fills the gap. This chain uses TRBV7-2 with TRBJ1-2; no clear D gene. The CDR3 runs to 14 residues. Germline lookup yields CDR1 SGHTA and CDR2 FQGNSA. The CDR3 sequence: CASSLGLSTDTYTF. The part of the CDR3 DNA that was read is TGTGCCAGCAGCTTAGGGCTGAGCACAGATACC.

Comment on this clone: The CDR3 end is not reached by the read, which stops 3 residues before it; the germline J gene fills it in. V and J are TRBV6-2 or TRBV6-3 and TRBJ1-5, with 9 nucleotides matching TRBD1. CDR3 length: 15 amino acids. Germline V gives CDR1 MNHEY, CDR2 SVGEGT. V shed 6 bases, J shed 5 bases, and the junction held 8 bases outside the gene matches. The CDR3 loop reads CASSTGTGSHQPQHF. The sequenced part of the CDR3 DNA is TGTGCCAGCAGCACCGGGACAGGGAGCCATCAGCCC.

Details on this clone: The read is 3 residues too short to cover the CDR3 end, so that end is filled in from the germline J gene. The chain has TRBV5-8 and TRBJ2-1; a possible D gene is TRBD1 (5 bases). The CDR3 contains 13 residues. Trimming removed 3 bases at V and 5 bases at J, with 9 bases between. Germline V lookup: CDR1 SGHTS, CDR2 YDEGEE. CDR3 DNA (partial): TGTGCCAGCAGCTGGGGCCGAAACAATGAG. Its protein is CASSWGRNNE. The whole CDR3 sequence reads CASSWGRNNEQFF. The whole variable domain, remainder taken from reference TRBV5-8 and TRBJ2-1, is EAGVTQSPTHLIKTRGQQATLRCSPISGHTSVYWYQQALGLGLQFLLWYDEGEERNRGNFPPRFSGRQFPNYSSELNVNALELEDSALYLCASSWGRNNEQFFGPGTRLTVL.

For this clone: From the germline J gene comes the end of the CDR3, since the read stops 3 residues before it. This chain connects TRBV7-9 to TRBJ2-1; TRBD1 matches 9 bases. Germline V gene lookup returns CDR1 SEHNR and CDR2 FQNEAQ (reference sequence). V trimming: 4 bases; J trimming: 9 bases; junction bases outside the gene matches: 4. CDR3 length equals 13 residues. CDR3 sequence reads: CASSWTGVAEQFF. The part of the CDR3 DNA that was read is TGTGCCAGCAGCTGGACAGGGGTTGCTGAG. The whole variable domain, remainder taken from reference TRBV7-9 and TRBJ2-1, is DTGVSQNPRHKITKRGQNVTFRCDPISEHNRLYWYRQTLGQGPEFLTYFQNEAQLEKSRLLSDRFSAERPKGSFSTLEIQRTEQGDSAMYLCASSWTGVAEQFFGPGTRLTVL.

In the case of this clone: The read ends 3 residues shy of where the CDR3 ends; the end is completed using the germline J gene. The chain has TRBV6-2 or TRBV6-3 and TRBJ2-7; TRBD2 aligns across 7 bases. The CDR3 totals 15 residues. CDR1 MNHEY and CDR2 SVGEGT come from the germline V gene. V trimming: 5 bases; J trimming: 6 bases; junction bases outside the gene matches: 13. Incomplete CDR3 DNA: TGTGCCAGCAGTCCCCTGAGGACTAGAGCGGGCGAG. Translation: CASSPLRTRAGE. The CDR3, in full, reads CASSPLRTRAGEQYF.

Details on this clone: The read terminates 3 residues ahead of where the CDR3 ends, so the germline J gene completes it. The chain employs TRBV7-6 and TRBJ2-7, with 9 positions matching TRBD1. J gave up 5 bases and V 5 bases, and 16 bases lay outside the gene matches. CDR1 SGHVS and CDR2 FNYEAQ come from the germline V gene. This CDR3 has 17 residues. The sequenced part of the CDR3 DNA is TGTGCCAGCAGCCCTAGGACATCCGGGACAGGGTACGACGAG. This translates into CASSPRTSGTGYDE. The entire CDR3 reads CASSPRTSGTGYDEQYF. Combining the CDR3 with reference TRBV7-6 and TRBJ2-7 gives the whole variable domain GAGVSQSPRYKVTKRGQDVALRCDPISGHVSLYWYRQALGQGPEFLTYFNYEAQQDKSGLPNDRFSAERPEGSISTLTIQRTEQRDSAMYRCASSPRTSGTGYDEQYFGPGTRLTVT.

Regarding this clone: The observed sequence ends 3 residues before the CDR3 terminus, with the missing tail filled in from the germline J gene. The rearrangement links TRBV14 to TRBJ1-4, with a tentative D call TRBD1 (6 bases). CDR3 length equals 16 residues. Looked up from germline, CDR1 is SGHDN and CDR2 is FVKESK. CDR3 DNA (partial): TGTGCCAGCAGCCCGTTAGACCGGGACAATAATTCACCA. Amino acid sequence: CASSPLDRDNNSP. The entire CDR3 reads CASSPLDRDNNSPLFF.

Remarks on this clone: Read data end 3 residues before the CDR3 end; the end is taken from the germline J gene. The chain is built from TRBV10-3 and TRBJ1-6, with D hard to call. Trimming took off 0 bases at V and 7 bases at J, with 4 bases between the two ends. This CDR3 comprises 13 residues. Per the germline V gene, CDR1 is ENHRY and CDR2 is SYGVKD. CDR3 loop: CAISESRNSPLHF. Incomplete CDR3 DNA: TGTGCCATCAGTGAGTCTCGGAATTCACCC.

Points on this clone: Read coverage stops 3 residues before the CDR3 terminus; the germline J gene supplies the remainder. V and J are TRBV20-1 and TRBJ2-7, with D maybe TRBD1 (5 bases). This CDR3 comprises 16 residues. Germline V lookup: CDR1 DFQATT, CDR2 SNEGSKA (reference sequence). The V end was cut by 1 base, the J end by 3 bases, with 19 bases between. The CDR3 spells CSARATVESVVYEQYF. The covered CDR3 bases are TGCAGTGCTAGAGCGACAGTTGAGAGCGTGGTCTACGAG.

Comment on this clone: The read gets to within 3 residues of the CDR3 end, and the germline J gene fills in the rest. The chain links TRBV28 to TRBJ2-4, with 12 nucleotides matching TRBD2. V shed 5 bases, J shed 1 base, and the junction held 3 bases outside the gene matches. Germline CDR1 MDHEN, CDR2 SYDVKM. There are 16 residues in the CDR3. The CDR3 reads CASSVGTSGAKNIQYF. Incomplete CDR3 DNA: TGTGCCAGCAGTGTGGGGACTAGCGGGGCCAAAAACATT.

Note on this clone: The sequenced fragment ends 3 residues before the CDR3 boundary, so the rest is inferred from the germline J gene. The chain links TRBV6-2 or TRBV6-3 to TRBJ2-2; TRBD1 aligns across 7 bases. Looked up from germline, CDR1 is MNHEY and CDR2 is SVGEGT. CDR3 length equals 14 residues. The DNA read from the CDR3 is TGTGCCAGCACCAGGGGGTGGCAAGAATCACCG. Residues: CASTRGWQESP. The CDR3 reads in full as CASTRGWQESPLFF.

As to this clone: The sequence runs out 3 residues before the end of the CDR3; the remainder is reconstructed from the germline J gene. The V call is TRBV2, the J call TRBJ2-3, with D maybe TRBD2 (5 bases). Germline loops: CDR1 SNHLY, CDR2 FYNNEI. The CDR3 has 13 amino acids. The sequenced part of the CDR3 DNA is TGTGCCAGCAGTGGTCCTAGCAATCAGCCG. Translating it yields CASSGPSNQP. The full CDR3 protein reads CASSGPSNQPQYF.

Remarks on this clone: With the read ending 3 residues before the CDR3 end, the germline J gene is used to fill in that end. Other DNA variants within this sample encode the same CDR3. This chain links TRBV2 with TRBJ1-5; 8 bases fit TRBD1. The CDR3 loop spans 16 amino acids. The V gene end was trimmed by 2 bases and the J gene end by 1 base; junction bases not matched to a gene: 4. Germline V gene sequence: CDR1 SNHLY, CDR2 FYNNEI. The sequenced part of the CDR3 DNA is TGTGCCAGCAGTGAACAGGGGGCAAGAAGCAATCAGCCC. The encoded protein is CASSEQGARSNQP. The full CDR3 reads CASSEQGARSNQPQHF.

As for this clone: Read sequence stops 3 residues before the CDR3 end, and the germline J gene provides the missing end. The chain has TRBV18 and TRBJ1-2, with D unclear. Germline assignment: CDR1 KGHSH and CDR2 LQKENI. This CDR3 spans 12 amino acids. The chain's CDR3 is CASSTGDYDYTF. CDR3 DNA (partial): TGTGCCAGCTCTACGGGTGACTACGAC.

Comment on this clone: The sequence runs out 3 residues before the end of the CDR3; the remainder is reconstructed from the germline J gene. The chain recombines TRBV14 with TRBJ1-2, with D possibly TRBD1 on 6 matching bases. CDR1 and CDR2 (germline): SGHDN, FVKESK. The CDR3 is made up of 13 amino acids. V was shortened by 3 bases and J by 5 bases, with 10 bases between the two germline ends. CDR3 region: CASSHSDSYGYTF. The part of the CDR3 DNA that was read is TGTGCCAGCAGCCACTCGGACAGTTATGGC.

As regards this clone: The read ends 3 residues shy of where the CDR3 ends; the end is completed using the germline J gene. The chain recombines TRBV5-5 with TRBJ2-2, with D possibly being TRBD1 (5 bases). Germline CDR1 reads SGHKS; CDR2 reads YYEKEE (reference sequence). The CDR3 is 15 amino acids. The CDR3 region is CASSLLISGANVLFF. CDR3 bases read: TGTGCCAGCAGCTTACTCATCTCTGGGGCCAACGTG.

The CDR3 spells CASSPDREGGQPQHF. The covered CDR3 bases are TGTGCCAGCAGTCCCGACAGGGAGGGGGGTCAGCCC. The rearrangement links TRBV7-2 to TRBJ1-5; 7 nucleotides match TRBD1. The CDR3 end lies 3 residues beyond the end of the read and is filled in from the germline J gene. The V and J ends lost 6 bases and 6 bases, in that order; junction bases with no gene match: 11. Germline assignment: CDR1 SGHTA and CDR2 FQGNSA. The CDR3 contains 15 residues.